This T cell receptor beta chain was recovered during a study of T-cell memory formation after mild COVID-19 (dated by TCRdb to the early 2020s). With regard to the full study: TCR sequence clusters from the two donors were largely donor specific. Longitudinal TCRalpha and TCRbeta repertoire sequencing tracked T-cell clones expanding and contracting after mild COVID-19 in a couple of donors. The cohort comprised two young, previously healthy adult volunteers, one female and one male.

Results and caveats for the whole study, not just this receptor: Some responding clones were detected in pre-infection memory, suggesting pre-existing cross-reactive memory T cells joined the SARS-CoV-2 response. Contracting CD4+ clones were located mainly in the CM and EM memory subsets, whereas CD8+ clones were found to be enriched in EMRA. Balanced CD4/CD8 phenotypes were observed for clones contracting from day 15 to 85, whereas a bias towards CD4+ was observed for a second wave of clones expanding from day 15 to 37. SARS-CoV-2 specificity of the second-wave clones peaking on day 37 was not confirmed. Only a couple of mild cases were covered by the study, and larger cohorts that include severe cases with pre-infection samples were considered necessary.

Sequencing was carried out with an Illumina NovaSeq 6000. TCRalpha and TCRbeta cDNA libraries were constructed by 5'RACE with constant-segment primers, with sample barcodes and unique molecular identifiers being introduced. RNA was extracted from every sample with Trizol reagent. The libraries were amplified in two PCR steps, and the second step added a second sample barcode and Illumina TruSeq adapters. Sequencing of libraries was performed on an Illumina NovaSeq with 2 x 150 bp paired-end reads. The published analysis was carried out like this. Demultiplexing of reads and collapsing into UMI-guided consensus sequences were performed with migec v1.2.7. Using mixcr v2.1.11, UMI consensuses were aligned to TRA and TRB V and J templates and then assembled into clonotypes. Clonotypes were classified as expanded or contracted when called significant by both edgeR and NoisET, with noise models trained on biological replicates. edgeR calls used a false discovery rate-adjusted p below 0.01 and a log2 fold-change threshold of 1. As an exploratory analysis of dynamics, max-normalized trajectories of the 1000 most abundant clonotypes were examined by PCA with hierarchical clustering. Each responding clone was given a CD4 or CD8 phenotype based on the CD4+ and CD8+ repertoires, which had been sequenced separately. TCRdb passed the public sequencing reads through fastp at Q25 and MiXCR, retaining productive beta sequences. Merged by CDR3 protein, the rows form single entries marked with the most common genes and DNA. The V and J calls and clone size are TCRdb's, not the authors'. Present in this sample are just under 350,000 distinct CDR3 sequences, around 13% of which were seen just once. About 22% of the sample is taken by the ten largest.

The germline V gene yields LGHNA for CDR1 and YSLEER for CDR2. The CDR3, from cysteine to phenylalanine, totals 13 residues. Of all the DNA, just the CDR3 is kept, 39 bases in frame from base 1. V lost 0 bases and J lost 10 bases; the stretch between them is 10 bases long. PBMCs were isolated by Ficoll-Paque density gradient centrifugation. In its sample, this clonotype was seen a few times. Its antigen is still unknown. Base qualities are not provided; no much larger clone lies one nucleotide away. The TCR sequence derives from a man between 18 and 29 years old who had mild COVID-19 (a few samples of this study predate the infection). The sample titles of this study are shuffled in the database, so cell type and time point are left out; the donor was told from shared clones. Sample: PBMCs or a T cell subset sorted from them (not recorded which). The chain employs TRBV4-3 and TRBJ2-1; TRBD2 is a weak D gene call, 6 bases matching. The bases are TGCGCCAGCAGCCAAGATCCTCGGGGGGAGCAGTTCTTC. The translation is CASSQDPRGEQFF.